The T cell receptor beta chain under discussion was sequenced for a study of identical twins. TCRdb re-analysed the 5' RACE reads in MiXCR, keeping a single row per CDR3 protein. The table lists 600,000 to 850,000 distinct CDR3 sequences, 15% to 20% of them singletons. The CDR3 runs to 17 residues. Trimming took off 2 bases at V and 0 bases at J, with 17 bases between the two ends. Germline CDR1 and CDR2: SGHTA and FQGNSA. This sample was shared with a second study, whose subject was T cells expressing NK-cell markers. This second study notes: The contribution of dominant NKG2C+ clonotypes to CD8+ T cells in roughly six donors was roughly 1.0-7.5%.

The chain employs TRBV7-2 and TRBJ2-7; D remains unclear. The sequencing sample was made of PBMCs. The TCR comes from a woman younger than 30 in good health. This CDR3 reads CASSLSMANYFSYEQYF. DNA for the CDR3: TGTGCCAGCAGCTTATCTATGGCTAACTACTTCTCCTACGAGCAGTACTTC.